This TCR beta chain was sequenced during a study of T cell responses to AZD1222 COVID-19 vaccine. Study as a whole: Second-dose schedules of about 4 or about 12 weeks were combined.

The CDR3 runs 14 residues. CDR1 and CDR2 (germline): SEHNR, FQNEAQ (reference sequence). The ends were cut back, 0 bases at V and 6 bases at J, with 12 bases in the middle. The protocol was immunoSEQ multiplex PCR, while the TCRdb copy is restricted to in-frame clones and leaves out a portion. The table includes more than 85,000 clones, roughly nine tenths detected once. General observations from the study: Regions left unmutated in variants are reportedly the target of nearly half of spike-specific TCRs. Spike-spanning, vaccine-associated CD4 TCRs were dominant at 160-218 and 743-854. At baseline, seropositivity was found in only six or seven AZD1222 recipients.

Comments on this clone: Its antigen remains unknown.

V is TRBV7-9 and J is TRBJ2-7; D assignment may be TRBD1 or TRBD2 (5 bases each). Sequencing used peripheral blood, obtained on day 0 of AZD1222 vaccination. This TCR derives from an adult in good health. The CDR3 is CASSLARGSGEQYF. In DNA, the CDR3 is TGTGCCAGCAGCTTAGCGAGGGGATCGGGCGAGCAGTACTTC.